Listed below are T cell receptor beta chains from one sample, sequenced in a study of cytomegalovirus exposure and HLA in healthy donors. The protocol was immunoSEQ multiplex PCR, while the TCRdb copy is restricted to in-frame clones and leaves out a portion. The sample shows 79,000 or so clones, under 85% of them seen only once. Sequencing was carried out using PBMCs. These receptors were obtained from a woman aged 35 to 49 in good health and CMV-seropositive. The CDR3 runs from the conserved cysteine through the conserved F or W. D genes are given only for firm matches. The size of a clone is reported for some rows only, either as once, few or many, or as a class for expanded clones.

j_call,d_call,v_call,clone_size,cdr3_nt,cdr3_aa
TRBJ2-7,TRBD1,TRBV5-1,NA,TGCGCCAGCAGCTTGGCCGGGACAGGGCCCCACGAGCAGTACTTC,CASSLAGTGPHEQYF
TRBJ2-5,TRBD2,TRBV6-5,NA,TGTGCCAGCAGTTACTCGAAAGCGGGGAGTGAAGAGACCCAGTACTTC,CASSYSKAGSEETQYF
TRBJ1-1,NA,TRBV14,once,TGTGCCAGCAGCCAAGTCCGGGACACTGAAGCTTTCTTT,CASSQVRDTEAFF
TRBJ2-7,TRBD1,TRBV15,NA,TGTGCCACCAGACTATTGGACAGGGCTGCCCACGAGCAGTACTTC,CATRLLDRAAHEQYF
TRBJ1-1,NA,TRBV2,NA,TGTGCCGCCCCGAGAGGGGAGGGCACTGAAGCTTTCTTT,CAAPRGEGTEAFF
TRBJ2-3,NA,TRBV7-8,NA,TGTGCCAGCAGCTTGCCTCGGGACTTGGAAACAGATACGCAGTATTTT,CASSLPRDLETDTQYF
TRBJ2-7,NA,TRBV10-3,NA,TGTGCCATCTCTCGGCAGGGAACGGAGCAGTACTTC,CAISRQGTEQYF
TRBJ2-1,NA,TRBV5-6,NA,TGTGCCAGCAGGGGCAGGGTAAACTACAATGAGCAGTTCTTC,CASRGRVNYNEQFF
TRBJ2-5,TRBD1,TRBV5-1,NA,TGCGCCAGCAGCCGGGACAGGGGGCCGGAGACCCAGTACTTC,CASSRDRGPETQYF
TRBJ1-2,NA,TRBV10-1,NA,TGCGCCAGCGAGGAGGAGGTGAGGGAGGGCGGCTACACCTTC,CASEEEVREGGYTF
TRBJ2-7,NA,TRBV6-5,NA,TGTGCCAGCAGTTACGCACGTTCTACGAACGAGCAGTACTTC,CASSYARSTNEQYF
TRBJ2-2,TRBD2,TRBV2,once,TGTGCCAGAACCCGTAGCGGGGGGGCCCACACCGGGGAGCTGTTTTTT,CARTRSGGAHTGELFF
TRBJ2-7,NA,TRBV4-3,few,TGCGCCAGCAGCCAAGATTCGCAGGCGCGCTACGAGCAGTACTTC,CASSQDSQARYEQYF
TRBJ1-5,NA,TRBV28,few,TGTGCCAGCAATCCCGCTAGTGGGAGCAATCAGCCCCAGCATTTT,CASNPASGSNQPQHF
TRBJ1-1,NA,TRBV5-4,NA,TGTGCCAGCAGCTCCCCGAGGGAGGGTGGGGGGACTGAAGCTTTCTTT,CASSSPREGGGTEAFF
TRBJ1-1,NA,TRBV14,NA,TGTGCCAGCAGCCAAGTGATTCCCAGAGGTCTTGTCCGGGGGAACACTGAAGCTTTCTTT,CASSQVIPRGLVRGNTEAFF
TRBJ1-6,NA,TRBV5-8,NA,TGTGCCAGCAGCTTGGGAGGAGAACCAGGGTATAATTCACCCCTCCACTTT,CASSLGGEPGYNSPLHF